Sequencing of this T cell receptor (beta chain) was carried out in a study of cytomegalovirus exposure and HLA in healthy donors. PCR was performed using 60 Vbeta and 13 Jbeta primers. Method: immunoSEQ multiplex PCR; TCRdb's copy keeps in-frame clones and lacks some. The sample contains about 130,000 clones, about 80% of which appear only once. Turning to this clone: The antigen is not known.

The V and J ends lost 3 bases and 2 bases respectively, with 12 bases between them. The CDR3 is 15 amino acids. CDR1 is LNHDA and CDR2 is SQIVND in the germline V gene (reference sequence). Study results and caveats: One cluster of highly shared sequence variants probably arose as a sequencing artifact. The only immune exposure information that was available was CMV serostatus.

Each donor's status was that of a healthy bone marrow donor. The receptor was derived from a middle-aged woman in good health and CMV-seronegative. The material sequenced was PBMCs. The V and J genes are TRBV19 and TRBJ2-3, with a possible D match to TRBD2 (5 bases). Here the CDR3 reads CASSIGVNPTDTQYF. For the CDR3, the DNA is TGTGCCAGTAGTATCGGGGTAAACCCCACAGATACGCAGTATTTT.